These T cell receptor beta chains were read from a single sample in a study of CD8 T cells in Susac syndrome. TCRdb recomputed calls from the immunoSEQ multiplex PCR reads with MiXCR, one row per CDR3 protein. Seen here are roughly 110,000 distinct CDR3 sequences, 94% observed once, and the top ten hold roughly 0.38%. Input material: CD8+ T cells from PBMCs. Every receptor here comes from a human donor with Susac syndrome. The CDR3 runs from the conserved cysteine through the conserved F or W. Fields, in order: D gene, V gene, clone size, J gene, CDR3 DNA, CDR3 protein. D genes are given only for firm matches. Part of the rows lack a size; the others show once, few, many or a class for expanded clones.

d_call: TRBD2; v_call: TRBV20-1; clone_size: -; j_call: TRBJ2-5; cdr3_nt: TGCAGTGCTAGAGATCTAGCGGGGGGGCGGGAGACCCAGTACTTC; cdr3_aa: CSARDLAGGRETQYF
d_call: -; v_call: TRBV20-1; clone_size: -; j_call: TRBJ1-1; cdr3_nt: TGCAGTGCTAGAGCTGTGGGACGAGGAACTGAAGCTTTCTTT; cdr3_aa: CSARAVGRGTEAFF
d_call: TRBD1; v_call: TRBV12-5; clone_size: -; j_call: TRBJ2-1; cdr3_nt: TGTGCTAGCTGGGACGGGACAGGGACGCCCAATGAGCAGTTCTTC; cdr3_aa: CASWDGTGTPNEQFF
d_call: TRBD1; v_call: TRBV20-1; clone_size: -; j_call: TRBJ1-1; cdr3_nt: TGCAGTGCTAGAGACGGACAGGGGTTGAACACTGAAGCTTTCTTT; cdr3_aa: CSARDGQGLNTEAFF
d_call: -; v_call: TRBV7-9; clone_size: once; j_call: TRBJ1-1; cdr3_nt: TGTGCCAGCAGCCACTACGGGAACACTGAAGCTTTCTTT; cdr3_aa: CASSHYGNTEAFF
d_call: TRBD2; v_call: TRBV5-4; clone_size: -; j_call: TRBJ2-7; cdr3_nt: TGTGCCAGCAGCCCCCGGGGGGAGTCCTACGAGCAGTACTTC; cdr3_aa: CASSPRGESYEQYF
d_call: -; v_call: TRBV11-2; clone_size: -; j_call: TRBJ2-1; cdr3_nt: TGTGCCAGCACCAGGGGGGGTTTTGATGAGCAGTTCTTC; cdr3_aa: CASTRGGFDEQFF
d_call: TRBD2; v_call: TRBV3-1; clone_size: -; j_call: TRBJ2-5; cdr3_nt: TGTGCCAGCAGCCAAGGGGTGGGAACTAGCGGGGAGACCCAGTACTTC; cdr3_aa: CASSQGVGTSGETQYF
d_call: -; v_call: TRBV27; clone_size: -; j_call: TRBJ1-2; cdr3_nt: TGTGCCAGCAGTCCCGGTGCTGGTGTCTTAAATGGCTACACCTTC; cdr3_aa: CASSPGAGVLNGYTF
d_call: -; v_call: TRBV7-3; clone_size: -; j_call: TRBJ1-1; cdr3_nt: TGTGCCAGCAGCTCCAAGAACACTGAAGCTTTCTTT; cdr3_aa: CASSSKNTEAFF
d_call: TRBD2; v_call: TRBV23-1; clone_size: -; j_call: TRBJ2-3; cdr3_nt: TGCGCCAGCAGTCAACCCGGACTAGCGGGGACAGATACGCAGTATTTT; cdr3_aa: CASSQPGLAGTDTQYF
d_call: -; v_call: TRBV20-1; clone_size: -; j_call: TRBJ1-1; cdr3_nt: TGCAGTGCTACTCGTAGTGGAGACCGGGCTGAAGCTTTCTTT; cdr3_aa: CSATRSGDRAEAFF
d_call: TRBD2; v_call: TRBV12-3/TRBV12-4; clone_size: -; j_call: TRBJ2-5; cdr3_nt: TGTGCCAGCAGCCTACTAGCGGGAGAGACCCAGTACTTC; cdr3_aa: CASSLLAGETQYF
d_call: TRBD2; v_call: TRBV27; clone_size: -; j_call: TRBJ2-2; cdr3_nt: TGTGCCAGCAGCCGTGCTAGCGGGGGTTACCGGGGGCTGTTTTTT; cdr3_aa: CASSRASGGYRGLFF
d_call: -; v_call: TRBV7-3; clone_size: -; j_call: TRBJ2-3; cdr3_nt: TGTGCCAGCAGCTTAATCTCAGACGATACGCAGTATTTT; cdr3_aa: CASSLISDDTQYF
d_call: TRBD1; v_call: TRBV9; clone_size: -; j_call: TRBJ1-2; cdr3_nt: TGTGCCAGCAGCGGGGGCAAGACAGGGAACTATGGCTACACCTTC; cdr3_aa: CASSGGKTGNYGYTF
d_call: TRBD2; v_call: TRBV29-1; clone_size: -; j_call: TRBJ2-1; cdr3_nt: TGCAGCGTTGGAGGGACTAGCGGGGGGGCCAATGAGCAGTTCTTC; cdr3_aa: CSVGGTSGGANEQFF
d_call: -; v_call: TRBV29-1; clone_size: -; j_call: TRBJ2-5; cdr3_nt: TGCAGCGTTGAATGGGGGGGGCCGGCAGGGGAAGAGACCCAGTACTTC; cdr3_aa: CSVEWGGPAGEETQYF
d_call: -; v_call: TRBV14; clone_size: -; j_call: TRBJ2-1; cdr3_nt: TGTGCCAGCAGCCAGTCGGGCAATGAGCAGTTCTTC; cdr3_aa: CASSQSGNEQFF
d_call: -; v_call: TRBV25-1; clone_size: -; j_call: TRBJ2-7; cdr3_nt: TGTGCCAGCACACTGGGTACCTACGAGCAGTACTTC; cdr3_aa: CASTLGTYEQYF
d_call: TRBD2; v_call: TRBV2; clone_size: -; j_call: TRBJ2-7; cdr3_nt: TGTGCCAGCCTTAGCGGGGGGCTTCCGGAGCAGTACTTC; cdr3_aa: CASLSGGLPEQYF
d_call: -; v_call: TRBV5-1; clone_size: -; j_call: TRBJ2-3; cdr3_nt: TGCGCCAGCAGCTTGGAAGGACGGCACCAAGATACGCAGTATTTT; cdr3_aa: CASSLEGRHQDTQYF
d_call: -; v_call: TRBV9; clone_size: -; j_call: TRBJ2-3; cdr3_nt: TGTGCCAGCAGCGTAGACCGGTTAAGGGGTACGCAGTATTTT; cdr3_aa: CASSVDRLRGTQYF
d_call: TRBD2; v_call: TRBV20-1; clone_size: -; j_call: TRBJ2-7; cdr3_nt: TGCAGTGCTAGCCTAGCGGGGGGTTTCACCTACGAGCAGTACTTC; cdr3_aa: CSASLAGGFTYEQYF
d_call: -; v_call: TRBV5-1; clone_size: -; j_call: TRBJ2-1; cdr3_nt: TGCGCCAGCAGCTTGGGCCATTCGACTGGTAACAATGAGCAGTTCTTC; cdr3_aa: CASSLGHSTGNNEQFF
d_call: -; v_call: TRBV12-5; clone_size: -; j_call: TRBJ2-7; cdr3_nt: TGTGCTAGTGGTCCCCCCAGGGGTTACGAGCAGTACTTC; cdr3_aa: CASGPPRGYEQYF
d_call: -; v_call: TRBV7-9; clone_size: -; j_call: TRBJ1-6; cdr3_nt: TGTGCCAGCAGCTTAGTTAGTCCGAATTCACCCCTCCACTTT; cdr3_aa: CASSLVSPNSPLHF
d_call: TRBD2; v_call: TRBV9; clone_size: once; j_call: TRBJ2-1; cdr3_nt: TGTGCCAGCAGCGCCCTAGCGGGGGATCCGGGTGAGCAGTTCTTC; cdr3_aa: CASSALAGDPGEQFF
d_call: -; v_call: TRBV5-1; clone_size: few; j_call: TRBJ2-7; cdr3_nt: TGCGCCAGCACCCCCCCCTACTCCTACGAGCAGTACTTC; cdr3_aa: CASTPPYSYEQYF
d_call: -; v_call: TRBV4-1; clone_size: -; j_call: TRBJ1-4; cdr3_nt: TGCGCCAGCAGCCCAAATGACAGTAATGAAAAACTGTTTTTT; cdr3_aa: CASSPNDSNEKLFF
d_call: TRBD2; v_call: TRBV9; clone_size: -; j_call: TRBJ2-5; cdr3_nt: TGTGCCAGCAGCGTCTCTAGCGGGGGCGAAGAGACCCAGTACTTC; cdr3_aa: CASSVSSGGEETQYF
d_call: TRBD2; v_call: TRBV5-1; clone_size: -; j_call: TRBJ2-1; cdr3_nt: TGCGCCAGCCACCGTTCCTCGGGGGGGGCCTACAATGAGCAGTTCTTC; cdr3_aa: CASHRSSGGAYNEQFF
d_call: -; v_call: TRBV6-6; clone_size: -; j_call: TRBJ2-7; cdr3_nt: TGTGCCAGCAGCCTCGGAAACACCTACGAGCAGTACTTC; cdr3_aa: CASSLGNTYEQYF
d_call: -; v_call: TRBV14; clone_size: -; j_call: TRBJ1-5; cdr3_nt: TGTGCCAGCAGCAGGGCAGCTTTAGAACCCCAGCATTTT; cdr3_aa: CASSRAALEPQHF
d_call: TRBD2; v_call: TRBV2; clone_size: -; j_call: TRBJ2-3; cdr3_nt: TGTGCCAGCGGCGGAATGGTGGGTAGCGGGACCCTCTCCACAGATACGCAGTATTTT; cdr3_aa: CASGGMVGSGTLSTDTQYF
d_call: -; v_call: TRBV27; clone_size: -; j_call: TRBJ2-2; cdr3_nt: TGTGCCAGTGCCCAGGCCCCACCCGGGGAGCTGTTTTTT; cdr3_aa: CASAQAPPGELFF
d_call: -; v_call: TRBV9; clone_size: -; j_call: TRBJ2-1; cdr3_nt: TGTGCCAGCAGCGTAGGAGGAAGGACTGAGCAGTTCTTC; cdr3_aa: CASSVGGRTEQFF
d_call: TRBD2; v_call: TRBV7-6; clone_size: -; j_call: TRBJ2-5; cdr3_nt: TGTGCCAGCAGCTTAGTAGCGGGGGGCCAAGAGACCCAGTACTTC; cdr3_aa: CASSLVAGGQETQYF
d_call: -; v_call: TRBV3-1; clone_size: -; j_call: TRBJ2-1; cdr3_nt: TGTGCCAGCAGCCAAGATTCCCTCCCGCTCTACAATGAGCAGTTCTTC; cdr3_aa: CASSQDSLPLYNEQFF